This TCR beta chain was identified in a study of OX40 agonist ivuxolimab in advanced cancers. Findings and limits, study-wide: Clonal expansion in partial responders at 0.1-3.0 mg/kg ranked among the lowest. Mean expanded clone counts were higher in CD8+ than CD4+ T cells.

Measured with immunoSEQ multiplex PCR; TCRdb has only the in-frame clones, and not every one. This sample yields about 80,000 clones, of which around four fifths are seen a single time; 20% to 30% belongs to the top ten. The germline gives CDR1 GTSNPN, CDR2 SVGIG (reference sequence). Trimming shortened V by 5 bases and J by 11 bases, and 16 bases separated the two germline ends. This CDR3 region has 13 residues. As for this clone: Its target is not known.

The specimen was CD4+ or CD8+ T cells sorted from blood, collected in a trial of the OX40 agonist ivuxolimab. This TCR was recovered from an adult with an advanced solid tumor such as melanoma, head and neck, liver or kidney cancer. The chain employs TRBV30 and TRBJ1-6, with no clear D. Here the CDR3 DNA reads TGTGCCTGGGGGCAAACCGAAGCGGCACCCCTCCACTTT. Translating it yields CAWGQTEAAPLHF.